The present TCR beta chain was sequenced within a study of blood T cell repertoires in COVID-19. Background on the study: T cells, B-cell-depleted T cells, or PBMCs supplied cDNA or gDNA.

V shed 4 bases, J shed 8 bases, and the junction held 3 bases outside the gene matches. This CDR3 has 13 residues. Germline V CDR1 and CDR2: MNHEY, SVGAGI. Clones were read by immunoSEQ multiplex PCR, and TCRdb kept only the in-frame ones, dropping some. Of 9,000 to 15,000 clones in the sample, roughly 82% were seen once. Sequenced material: peripheral blood. V usage is TRBV6-5 and J usage is TRBJ2-4, with 9 nucleotides matching TRBD1. The clonotype originates from a human donor in a cohort sampled during active COVID-19. In DNA form, the CDR3 reads TGTGCCAGCAGTTGGGGACAGGGCTACATTCAGTACTTC. Amino acids: CASSWGQGYIQYF.